This TCR beta chain was found in a study of blood T cell repertoires in COVID-19. Germline V lookup: CDR1 SGHNT, CDR2 YYREEE (reference sequence). CDR3 size: 15 residues. Trimming took 0 bases from V and 4 from J, leaving 11 bases between them. This clone was picked up one time. Participant reports of clinical history set cohort assignment. The method was immunoSEQ multiplex PCR; TCRdb's version includes in-frame clones alone and lacks a portion of them. This sample has about 210,000 clones, with roughly 83% found just once. The J gene is TRBJ1-3, the V gene TRBV5-4, with D unresolved. The TCR sequence derives from a man aged 40-49 years with acute COVID-19. What was sequenced was PBMCs or T cells enriched from blood (not recorded which). This chain's CDR3 is CASSLASGLGNTIYF. The CDR3 nucleotides are TGTGCCAGCAGCTTGGCTTCGGGGTTGGGAAACACCATATATTTT.